This entry features one T cell receptor (beta chain) sequence. Its target antigen remains unknown. Base qualities are not at hand, and no much larger clone is one base apart. The CDR3 runs 15 residues from the cysteine to the phenylalanine. Of the read, only the CDR3 DNA is kept; its 45 bases are in frame from base 1. As encoded in the germline V gene, CDR1 is SQVTM while CDR2 is ANQGSEA. Relative to germline, V is missing 4 bases and J is missing 5 bases, with 6 bases of the junction outside any gene match. The donors were included in the validation cohort of approximately 130 subjects, a group kept apart from the roughly 670-subject first cohort. These data are taken from a study of cytomegalovirus exposure and HLA in healthy donors (dated 2017 in TCRdb). About the study as a whole: A later analysis indicated that the 130 or so validation repertoires were generated on the platform also employed for the 700 or so repertoires of the first cohort. The study aimed to test whether signatures of past pathogen exposure could be identified by cataloging public T cell receptors. High-throughput TCR immunosequencing, statistical association of individual TCRs with disease status, and machine learning were combined to predict cytomegalovirus infection status. A separate validation cohort of roughly 130 different subjects was used in addition to the roughly 700-subject first cohort. Study-level results and caveats: Most TCR sequences were observed very rarely across donors, whereas some public TCRs were present in many individuals. Subsequent analysis determined that TCRs grouped into clusters in the first cohort also showed a tendency toward co-occurrence across the roughly 120 validation repertoires, and approximately 94% of cluster scores exceeded 0. The authors suggested that the approach could potentially be extended to other disease states and immunological phenotypes. In both the original and validation cohorts, the classifier was reported to diagnose cytomegalovirus status with high specificity and sensitivity. In vitro tests confirmed that a few of the cytomegalovirus-associated TCR beta chains recognize cytomegalovirus antigens. A later analysis lacked HLA typing for the validation cohort, so it scored co-occurrence in that cohort across all 110 or so repertoires. The study gave a list of about 150 TCR beta chains associated with cytomegalovirus.

Library generation was performed with the immunoSEQ multiplex PCR assay. The original methods were these. A statistical classification framework was built to diagnose cytomegalovirus status from the catalog of TCR beta chain sequences. TCRdb obtained this table from immuneACCESS and retained in-frame rearrangements with V and J assigned. These tables miss some clones; where compared with another copy, unresolved V genes account for less than half of the shortfall, and the remainder is unexplained. The V and J calls and the clone size are those of that table, but D and trimming were determined from the DNA. Here the sample has more than 85,000 clones; about 85% occur a single time. 3% to 4% of the sample is held by the ten biggest clonotypes.

Here the chain combines TRBV29-1 and TRBJ2-2, and TRBD1 matches 11 of the central bases. This TCR derives from a woman aged 18-29 years in good health and CMV-seropositive. The material sequenced was PBMCs. The DNA is as follows: TGCAGCGTTGCGACCGGGACAGGGGGAACCGGGGAGCTGTTTTTT. The translation is CSVATGTGGTGELFF.